This T cell receptor (beta chain) stems from a study of regulatory T cells in long-lasting Graves disease. Study-wide points: Persistent patients had more shared public clonotypes (under 3,000) than new patients (around 1,000).

At least ten counts were recorded for this clonotype. Antigen specificity is unknown. Trimming removed 1 base from V and 6 bases from J; junction bases left unmatched: 12. The CDR3 totals 15 residues. The germline V gene has CDR1 DFQATT and CDR2 SNEGSKA (reference sequence). Construction of the TCR beta libraries employed iRepertoire HTBI primers in conjunction with Arm-PCR of CDR3 regions. MiXCR was run by TCRdb on the multiplex PCR reads, yielding one entry per CDR3 protein. The sample holds around 510,000 distinct CDR3 sequences; less than 25% are singletons and the top ten take about 7.8%. Time point here: persistent/refractory GD, antithyroid drugs over 5 years with positive TRAb. PBMCs were the source of the RNA used for TCR sequencing.

The specimen comprised peripheral blood mononuclear cells (PBMCs), sampled when the disease was refractory, from a patient treated with antithyroid drugs. This TCR derives from a female donor with Graves disease. The chain recombines TRBV20-1 with TRBJ2-7; TRBD1 aligns across 7 bases. The CDR3 nucleotides are TGCAGTGCTAGAGGACGGGGACAGTCGTGGTTCGAGCAGTACTTC. Encoded protein: CSARGRGQSWFEQYF.